This TCR beta chain was captured by sequencing in a study of spatial heterogeneity in lung cancer (dated by TCRdb to about 2019). Regarding the study in general: More beta-chain than alpha-chain transcripts were consistently detected, likely reflecting higher beta-chain transcript abundance. In the raw uncorrected reads, each unique combination of TCR and UMI appeared more than ten times on average. The study quantitatively compared TCR alpha and beta repertoires across multiple tumor regions, matched nontumor lung and blood in non-small cell lung cancer. TCR repertoire features were related to nonsynonymous mutation counts determined by whole-exome sequencing of tumor tissue. At surgery, both alpha and beta chains were TCR-sequenced in over 200 tumor regions, about 64 matched nontumor lung samples and a few dozen PBMC samples.

This clonotype was detected ten times or more. It lacks a known antigen. Per-base quality was not reported, and no clone a single base away is much larger than it. The library came from 5' RACE. The listed sequencing device is NextSeq 500. In the TCR library protocol, a unique molecular identifier was attached to each TCR cDNA molecule so that PCR and sequencing errors could be corrected. As for the original processing: Decombinator tools were used for TCR identification, UMI-based error correction and CDR3 extraction. TCRs above a frequency of 2 per 1,000, corresponding to the top 1% of the tumor frequency distribution, were defined as expanded. Renyi diversity was calculated using the R vegan package after each repertoire was subsampled 100 times to 5,000 TCRs. CDR3 similarity networks were built from amino acid triplet string-kernel similarity, connecting CDR3s with pairwise similarity above 0.82. TCRdb's own reprocessing of the public reads used fastp at Q25 and MiXCR and kept productive beta chains. Rows are combined by CDR3 protein, so each entry shows the most common genes and DNA. Clone size and V and J calls follow TCRdb, not the original study. Recorded for this sample are 20,000 to 30,000 distinct CDR3 sequences; around 5.1% of them occurred a single time. Together, the top ten hold roughly 5% of the sample.

The time point label corresponds to: sample taken at primary tumor resection. The donors were around 69 patients from the lung TRACERx cohort who had early-stage, untreated non-small cell lung cancer. Whole RNA extracted from tumor and nontumor lung tissue, or from cryopreserved PBMC samples, was used for TCR sequencing without cell sorting. Only patients with enough RNA available from two or more tumor regions were chosen for TCR sequencing. Findings and caveats that apply to the study as a whole: Additional single-cell paired TCR alpha and beta sequencing was considered necessary to confirm, at a functional level, the hypothesis that regional TCRs recognize regional mutations. Ubiquitous expanded tumor TCRs were detected in blood more often at tumor resection than at routine follow-up.

V is pared back by 1 base and J by 5 bases, with 0 bases lying between the germline termini. The CDR3 numbers 12 residues from cysteine through phenylalanine. Just CDR3 DNA is preserved here, 36 bases in frame from base 1. The CDR1 and CDR2 encoded by the germline V gene are SGHVS and FQNEAQ. The input for sequencing was PBMCs, taken at surgery. The TCR sequence derives from a male donor with early-stage non-small cell lung cancer. This chain is built from TRBV7-8 and TRBJ1-6, with no reliable assignment of the D segment. The bases are TGTGCCAGCAGCTTAGATAATTCACCCCTCCACTTT. Its protein product is CASSLDNSPLHF.